The 32 T cell receptor beta chains below come from one sample, sequenced in a study of cytomegalovirus exposure and HLA in healthy donors. The primer mix had 60 Vbeta and 13 Jbeta primers. Repertoires were generated with immunoSEQ multiplex PCR, while TCRdb's copy carries only in-frame clones and drops some. The data show approximately 150,000 clones, under 85% seen once. The sequencing sample was made of PBMCs. Receptors were obtained from a woman aged 25-40 years in good health and CMV-seronegative.

The chain recombines TRBV6-6 with TRBJ1-5, with 7 bases identical to TRBD1. CDR1 and CDR2 (germline): MNHNY, SVGAGI (reference sequence). CDR3 size: 15 residues. The V segment lost 6 bases and the J segment 1 base; nucleotides outside the gene matches: 6. The chain's CDR3 is CASSRTGRSNQPQHF. The CDR3 DNA follows: TGTGCCAGCAGCCGGACAGGTCGGAGCAATCAGCCCCAGCATTTT.

This clone was found a few times. J is TRBJ1-2 and V is TRBV29-1, with 11 nucleotides matching TRBD1. V shed 5 bases and J 8 bases; nucleotides not matched to a gene: 7. There are 13 residues in the CDR3. Germline CDR1 reads SQVTM; CDR2 reads ANQGSEA. Written as DNA, the CDR3 is TGCAGCGTTATCCTGGGACAGGGGGGCGGCTACACCTTC. It is translated as CSVILGQGGGYTF.

The rearrangement links TRBV30 to TRBJ2-1; D is undetermined. V lost 0 bases and J lost 2, with 8 bases in between. CDR1 and CDR2 from the germline V gene are GTSNPN and SVGIG (reference sequence). This CDR3 region has 14 residues. The DNA of the CDR3 is TGTGCCTGGAGTGTACTGTTAGCCTACAATGAGCAGTTCTTC. This gives the protein CAWSVLLAYNEQFF.

The V gene is TRBV27, the J gene TRBJ1-5, with D hard to call. Between the trimmed V and J ends, which lost 6 bases and 5 bases, there was a span of 20 bases. The CDR3 is made up of 16 amino acids. Germline values: CDR1 MNHEY, CDR2 SMNVEV (reference sequence). Written as DNA, the CDR3 is TGTGCCAGCAGGTCCAGGTTGGATGGCGGGGATCAGCCCCAGCATTTT. The encoded protein is CASRSRLDGGDQPQHF.

The rearrangement links TRBV2 to TRBJ2-1, with D perhaps matching TRBD2 (6 bases). The CDR3 loop spans 14 amino acids. Trimming took 0 bases from V and 3 from J, leaving 6 bases between them. The germline gives CDR1 SNHLY, CDR2 FYNNEI. The CDR3 region has the DNA TGTGCCAGCAGTGAAGCGCGGGACTACAATGAGCAGTTCTTC. It yields the protein CASSEARDYNEQFF. Full variable domain (missing parts from reference TRBV2 and TRBJ2-1): EPEVTQTPSHQVTQMGQEVILRCVPISNHLYFYWYRQILGQKVEFLVSFYNNEISEKSEIFDDQFSVERPDGSNFTLKIRSTKLEDSAMYFCASSEARDYNEQFFGPGTRLTVL.

CDR3 protein: CASSFLLPYSGGRYNEQFF. The CDR3, as DNA: TGTGCCAGCAGTTTCCTACTTCCTTATAGCGGAGGAAGATACAATGAGCAGTTCTTC. The chain joins TRBV27 to TRBJ2-1; the D gene is possibly TRBD2 (6 bases). CDR3 length: 19 residues. Trimming took off 3 bases at V and 4 bases at J, with 25 bases between the two ends. CDR1 MNHEY and CDR2 SMNVEV come from the germline V gene (reference sequence).

V is TRBV20-1 and J is TRBJ2-7; D uncertain. Germline V gene sequence: CDR1 DFQATT, CDR2 SNEGSKA (reference sequence). V lost 1 base and J 5 bases, leaving 3 bases between the germline ends. CDR3 length: 10 amino acids. CDR3 region: CSARVNEQYF. The CDR3 region has the DNA TGCAGTGCTAGAGTCAACGAGCAGTACTTC.

This clone has just a few counts. J is TRBJ2-7 and V is TRBV5-1; 10 nucleotides align to TRBD1. The junction had 3 bases not matched to a gene; V was cut back by 4 bases and J by 5 bases. This CDR3 spans 13 amino acids. CDR1 SGHRS and CDR2 YFSETQ come from the germline V gene. The DNA of the CDR3 is TGCGCCAGCAGCCGACAGGGGGCAGACGAGCAGTACTTC. It yields the protein CASSRQGADEQYF.

The genes are TRBV5-5 and TRBJ2-7, with 12 bases aligning to TRBD2. This CDR3 is built from 18 residues. The germline V gene has CDR1 SGHKS and CDR2 YYEKEE (reference sequence). V shed 0 bases and J 7 bases; nucleotides not matched to a gene: 14. CDR3 coding DNA: TGTGCCAGCAGCTTGGCGCTAGCGGGAGGGCCTGCCATTGTGGAGCAGTACTTC. Translation gives CASSLALAGGPAIVEQYF.

The chain employs TRBV2 and TRBJ1-2; possible D gene TRBD1, 5 bases. CDR3 length: 14 amino acids. Trimming pared 4 bases from V and 8 bases from J, leaving 17 bases between. The V gene's germline CDR1 is SNHLY and CDR2 FYNNEI. For the CDR3, the DNA is TGTGCCAGCAGTGCTCGGGACCGGGGGAAAGGCTACACCTTC. Its translation: CASSARDRGKGYTF.

This clone was picked up one time. The chain is built from TRBV5-1 and TRBJ2-7, with 9 bases that match TRBD1. This CDR3 region has 15 residues. The V gene's germline CDR1 is SGHRS and CDR2 YFSETQ. Trimming took 2 bases from V and 4 from J; bases not matched to a gene: 7. CDR3 bases: TGCGCCAGCAGCTTAGGACAGGGGATCAAGTACGAGCAGTACTTC. This sequence encodes CASSLGQGIKYEQYF. Full variable domain (missing parts from reference TRBV5-1 and TRBJ2-7): KAGVTQTPRYLIKTRGQQVTLSCSPISGHRSVSWYQQTPGQGLQFLFEYFSETQRNKGNFPGRFSGRQFSNSRSEMNVSTLELGDSALYLCASSLGQGIKYEQYFGPGTRLTVT.

This clone came up once. V is TRBV2 and J is TRBJ2-5, with 7 bases fitting TRBD2. The V and J ends lost 7 bases and 4 bases, in that order; junction bases with no gene match: 12. CDR1 and CDR2 (germline): SNHLY, FYNNEI. The CDR3 is 15 residues long. The CDR3 sequence: CASNQGGLDVETQYF. CDR3 bases: TGTGCCAGCAACCAAGGTGGACTAGATGTAGAGACCCAGTACTTC. The complete variable domain, with remaining parts taken from reference TRBV2 and TRBJ2-5, reads EPEVTQTPSHQVTQMGQEVILRCVPISNHLYFYWYRQILGQKVEFLVSFYNNEISEKSEIFDDQFSVERPDGSNFTLKIRSTKLEDSAMYFCASNQGGLDVETQYFGPGTRLLVL.

The rearrangement links TRBV7-6 to TRBJ1-2; D may be TRBD1 (5 bases). Germline-derived CDR1 and CDR2 are SGHVS and FNYEAQ. V gave up 1 base and J gave up 8 bases, with 14 bases separating them. CDR3 length equals 14 residues. DNA of the CDR3: TGTGCCAGCAGCTTAGAAGGGGAATTGGGGGGCTACACCTTC. Its protein product is CASSLEGELGGYTF.

CDR3 sequence: CATSRDSGLAGLIEQFF. As DNA, the CDR3 is TGTGCCACCAGCAGAGATTCAGGACTAGCGGGGCTCATTGAGCAGTTCTTC. The chain has TRBV15 and TRBJ2-1; TRBD2 matches at 12 bases. Germline CDR1 LNHNV, CDR2 YYDKDF (reference sequence). CDR3 size: 17 residues. With 0 bases clipped from V and 9 bases from J, the junction kept 9 bases outside the gene matches.

In DNA, the CDR3 is TGTGCCAGCAGCTTAGGGATCGGGGGCAATGAGCAGTTCTTC. It is translated as CASSLGIGGNEQFF. The chain employs TRBV7-2 and TRBJ2-1, with a weak D call TRBD2 (6 bases). This CDR3 has 14 amino acids. Germline CDR1 is SGHTA and CDR2 is FQGNSA. The V gene lost 1 base and the J gene lost 6 bases, with 10 bases spanning the gap.

This rearrangement joins TRBV2 to TRBJ1-1; unclear D gene. This CDR3 region has 13 residues. Trimming took 2 bases from V and 5 from J, leaving 9 bases between them. Germline V gene lookup returns CDR1 SNHLY and CDR2 FYNNEI. CDR3 residues: CASSELFATEAFF. The CDR3 DNA sequence: TGTGCCAGCAGTGAACTATTTGCGACTGAAGCTTTCTTT.

The chain recombines TRBV23-1 with TRBJ1-1; D is perhaps TRBD1 (6 bases). TRBV23-1 is an ORF for which the function is uncertain. The CDR3 runs 17 residues. V was shortened by 4 bases and J by 2 bases, with 20 bases between the two germline ends. CDR3 DNA: TGCGCCAGCAGTCGATACTGGACAGAATCAAATAACACTGAAGCTTTCTTT. Its protein product is CASSRYWTESNNTEAFF.

There are many counts of this clone. The rearrangement joins TRBV5-6 to TRBJ1-6; a weak D match, TRBD1 (5 bases). Per the germline V gene, CDR1 is SGHDT and CDR2 is YYEEEE. CDR3 length: 16 amino acids. V lost 6 bases and J lost 5, with 18 bases in between. The CDR3: CASISGLRSHNSPLHF. Here the CDR3 DNA reads TGTGCCAGCATCTCAGGGCTAAGGAGTCATAATTCACCCCTCCACTTT.

The table lists this clone with a few counts. V is TRBV7-2 and J is TRBJ2-7, with D perhaps TRBD1 (6 bases). Trimming shortened V by 4 bases and J by 10 bases, and 20 bases separated the two germline ends. This CDR3 is built from 14 residues. Germline CDR1 reads SGHTA; CDR2 reads FQGNSA. The CDR3 nucleotides read TGTGCCAGCAGCTCAAACAGGGATACCTCCAACCAGTACTTC. Amino acid sequence: CASSSNRDTSNQYF.

J is TRBJ2-7 and V is TRBV7-8; 7 bases are a match to TRBD1. The V and J ends lost 5 bases and 2 bases, in that order; junction bases with no gene match: 12. CDR1 is SGHVS and CDR2 is FQNEAQ in the germline V gene. The CDR3 runs 16 residues. CDR3 nucleotide sequence: TGTGCCAGCAGCCCGCGACAGGGTGCAGAAGCCTACGAGCAGTACTTC. Its translation: CASSPRQGAEAYEQYF.

The chain joins TRBV19 to TRBJ1-5, with D possibly matching TRBD1 (6 bases). Looked up from germline, CDR1 is LNHDA and CDR2 is SQIVND (reference sequence). This CDR3 contains 15 residues. Trimming removed 1 base from V and 8 bases from J, with 15 bases in between. CDR3 sequence reads: CASSIGGQPEEPQHF. Here the CDR3 DNA reads TGTGCCAGTAGTATAGGAGGACAGCCAGAGGAGCCCCAGCATTTT.

The rearrangement uses TRBV27 and TRBJ1-2; D is perhaps TRBD1 (6 bases). The CDR3 has 17 amino acids. Trimming removed 3 bases from V and 0 bases from J, with 17 bases in between. The germline V gene has CDR1 MNHEY and CDR2 SMNVEV (reference sequence). The CDR3 loop is CASSFIPRGHTNYGYTF. CDR3 nucleotide sequence: TGTGCCAGCAGTTTCATCCCTCGGGGACACACTAACTATGGCTACACCTTC.

This sequence joins TRBV7-2 and TRBJ1-2; no clear D. Trimming shortened V by 1 base and J by 8 bases, and 14 bases separated the two germline ends. Germline lookup yields CDR1 SGHTA and CDR2 FQGNSA. There are 14 residues in the CDR3. CDR3: CASSLDEAFVGYTF. As DNA, the CDR3 is TGTGCCAGCAGCTTAGATGAGGCATTCGTGGGCTACACCTTC.

The CDR3 DNA is TGCAGTGCAGACAGATCCTACGAGCAGTACTTC. It specifies CSADRSYEQYF. The chain links TRBV20-1 to TRBJ2-7, with a weak D call TRBD1 (5 bases). Trimming left V 6 bases short and J 1 base short, with 7 bases between. CDR3 size: 11 residues. CDR1 is DFQATT and CDR2 is SNEGSKA in the germline V gene (reference sequence).

This clone appeared a single time. This sequence joins TRBV2 and TRBJ2-5, with D perhaps matching TRBD2 (5 bases). V shed 7 bases and J shed 5 bases, with 11 bases lying between them. The germline CDR1 and CDR2 sequences are SNHLY and FYNNEI. This CDR3 is 12 amino acids long. DNA for the CDR3: TGTGCCAGCAAACGGGATGGGGAGACCCAGTACTTC. This sequence encodes CASKRDGETQYF.

The V gene is TRBV30, the J gene TRBJ1-4; maybe TRBD1 (6 bases). The germline CDR1 and CDR2 sequences are GTSNPN and SVGIG (reference sequence). V lost 3 bases and J lost 8, with 25 bases in between. The CDR3 length is 17 residues. The CDR3 DNA sequence: TGTGCCTGGAGCGACCCCGTATCCGGGGGGCCTTGGGAAAAACTGTTTTTT. It translates to CAWSDPVSGGPWEKLFF.

This rearrangement joins TRBV6-5 to TRBJ1-2; D remains ambiguous. CDR1 is MNHEY, CDR2 SVGAGI, per germline. CDR3 size: 12 residues. Trimming cost V 3 bases and J 7 bases, with 9 bases left between them. Here the CDR3 DNA reads TGTGCCAGCAGTTATTCGGGGTGTGGCTACACCTTC. As protein: CASSYSGCGYTF.

This chain links TRBV5-5 with TRBJ2-2, with 8 bases fitting TRBD2. CDR1 and CDR2 (germline): SGHKS, YYEKEE (reference sequence). This CDR3 is 14 amino acids long. V dropped 4 bases and J dropped 5; count of bases not matched to a gene: 4. This chain's CDR3 is CASSPTSGTGELFF. CDR3 coding DNA: TGTGCCAGCAGCCCAACTAGCGGTACCGGGGAGCTGTTTTTT.

V usage is TRBV6-1 and J usage is TRBJ1-5; 7 nucleotides line up with TRBD1. CDR3 length: 17 amino acids. The J segment lost 7 bases and the V segment lost 0 bases, leaving 12 bases of the junction unmatched. Per the germline V gene, CDR1 is MNHNS and CDR2 is SASEGT. CDR3 nucleotide sequence: TGTGCCAGCAGTGAAGCGCTTCTGCGACAGGGCCGGCAGCCCCAGCATTTT. Protein: CASSEALLRQGRQPQHF.

The V call is TRBV5-1, the J call TRBJ1-1; 7 bases match TRBD1. The CDR3 covers 15 residues. Germline-derived CDR1 and CDR2 are SGHRS and YFSETQ. The V segment lost 1 base and the J segment 7 bases; nucleotides outside the gene matches: 10. The CDR3 reads CASSLYRGQSDEAFF. The CDR3 bases are TGCGCCAGCAGCTTGTACAGGGGCCAATCCGATGAAGCTTTCTTT.

V usage is TRBV5-6 and J usage is TRBJ1-1; D might be TRBD1 (5 bases). V was clipped by 4 bases and J by 4 bases, with 11 bases between them. This CDR3 has 13 residues. Germline V lookup: CDR1 SGHDT, CDR2 YYEEEE. The chain's CDR3 is CASSSRARTEAFF. CDR3 DNA: TGTGCCAGCAGCAGCAGGGCCCGCACTGAAGCTTTCTTT.

V usage is TRBV2 and J usage is TRBJ1-1; possibly TRBD1 for D (5 bases). V shed 7 bases and J shed 8 bases, with 17 bases lying between them. The CDR3 is 13 residues long. The germline gives CDR1 SNHLY, CDR2 FYNNEI. The CDR3 loop is CASMGIRGEEAFF. The DNA of the CDR3 is TGTGCCAGCATGGGTATTCGGGGGGAGGAAGCTTTCTTT.